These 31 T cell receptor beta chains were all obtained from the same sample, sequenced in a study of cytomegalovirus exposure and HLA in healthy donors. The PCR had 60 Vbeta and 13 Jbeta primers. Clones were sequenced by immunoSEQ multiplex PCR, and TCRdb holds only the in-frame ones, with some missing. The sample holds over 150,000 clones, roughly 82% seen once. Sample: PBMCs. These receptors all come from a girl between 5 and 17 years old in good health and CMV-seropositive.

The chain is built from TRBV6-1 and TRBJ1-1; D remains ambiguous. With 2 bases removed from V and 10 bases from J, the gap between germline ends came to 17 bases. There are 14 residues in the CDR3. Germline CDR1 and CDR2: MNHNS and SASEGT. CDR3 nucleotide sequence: TGTGCCAGCAGTGAAATGGAGGGCCTGGGTGGAGCTTTCTTT. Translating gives CASSEMEGLGGAFF.

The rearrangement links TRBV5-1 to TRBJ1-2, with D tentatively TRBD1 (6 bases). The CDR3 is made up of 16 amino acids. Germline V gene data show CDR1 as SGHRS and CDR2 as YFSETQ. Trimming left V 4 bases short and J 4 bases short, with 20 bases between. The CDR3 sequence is CASSPVGQGPRYGYTF. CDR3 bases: TGCGCCAGCAGCCCGGTCGGGCAGGGGCCGCGCTATGGCTACACCTTC.

The CDR3 nucleotides are TGCGCCAGCAGCCTTCTCACCTCTGTCGCTAGGAACACTGAAGCTTTCTTT. Translating it yields CASSLLTSVARNTEAFF. The V and J genes are TRBV4-1 and TRBJ1-1; D is unclear. V shed 4 bases and J shed 1 base, with 19 bases lying between them. This CDR3 has 17 amino acids. CDR1 MGHRA and CDR2 YSYEKL come from the germline V gene.

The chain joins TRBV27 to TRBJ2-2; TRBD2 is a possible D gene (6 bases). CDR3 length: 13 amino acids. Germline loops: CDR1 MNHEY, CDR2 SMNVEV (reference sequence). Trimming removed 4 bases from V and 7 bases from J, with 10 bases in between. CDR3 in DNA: TGTGCCAGCAGTTCCGGGGGTTTCGGGGAGCTGTTTTTT. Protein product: CASSSGGFGELFF.

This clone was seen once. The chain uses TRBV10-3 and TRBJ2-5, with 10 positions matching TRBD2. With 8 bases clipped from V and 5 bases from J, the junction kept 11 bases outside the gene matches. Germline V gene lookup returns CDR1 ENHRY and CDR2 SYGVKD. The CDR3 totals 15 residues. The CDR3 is CAIAASGSSWETQYF. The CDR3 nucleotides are TGTGCCATCGCAGCTAGCGGGAGCTCCTGGGAGACCCAGTACTTC.

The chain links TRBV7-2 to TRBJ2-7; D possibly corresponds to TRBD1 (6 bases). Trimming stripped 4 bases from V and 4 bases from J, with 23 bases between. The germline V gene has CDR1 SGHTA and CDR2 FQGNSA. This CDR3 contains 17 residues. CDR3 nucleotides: TGTGCCAGCAGCTCTAGACTCCAACAGGGACGCACGTACGAGCAGTACTTC. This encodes CASSSRLQQGRTYEQYF.

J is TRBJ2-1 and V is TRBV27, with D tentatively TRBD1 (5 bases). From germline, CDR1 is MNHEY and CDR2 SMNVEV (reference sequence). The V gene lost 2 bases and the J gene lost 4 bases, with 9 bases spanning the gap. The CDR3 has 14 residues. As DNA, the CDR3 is TGTGCCAGCAGTTTAGGGCAGGGATACAATGAGCAGTTCTTC. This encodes CASSLGQGYNEQFF.

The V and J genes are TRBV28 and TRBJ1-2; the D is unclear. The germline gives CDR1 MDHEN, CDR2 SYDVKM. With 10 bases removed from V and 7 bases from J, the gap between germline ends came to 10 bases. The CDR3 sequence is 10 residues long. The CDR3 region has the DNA TGTGCCACGGCGGAATCTGGCTACACCTTC. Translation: CATAESGYTF.

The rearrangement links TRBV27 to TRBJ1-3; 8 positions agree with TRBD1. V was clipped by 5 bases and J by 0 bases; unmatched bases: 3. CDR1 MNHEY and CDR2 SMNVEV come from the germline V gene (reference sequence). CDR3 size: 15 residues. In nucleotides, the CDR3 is TGTGCCAGCAGTCCGACAGGGGTCTCTGGAAACACCATATATTTT. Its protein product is CASSPTGVSGNTIYF.

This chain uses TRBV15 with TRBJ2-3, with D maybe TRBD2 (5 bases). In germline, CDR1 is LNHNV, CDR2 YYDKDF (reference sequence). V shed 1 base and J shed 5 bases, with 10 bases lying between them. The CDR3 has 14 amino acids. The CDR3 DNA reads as TGTGCCACCAGCAGAGGTCCGGGATTAGATACGCAGTATTTT. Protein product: CATSRGPGLDTQYF.

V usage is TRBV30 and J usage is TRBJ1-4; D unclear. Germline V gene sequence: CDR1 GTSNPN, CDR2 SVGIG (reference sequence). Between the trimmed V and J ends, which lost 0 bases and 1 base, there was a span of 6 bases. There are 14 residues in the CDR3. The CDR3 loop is CAWSVRQTNEKLFF. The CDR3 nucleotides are TGTGCCTGGAGTGTCAGACAAACTAATGAAAAACTGTTTTTT.

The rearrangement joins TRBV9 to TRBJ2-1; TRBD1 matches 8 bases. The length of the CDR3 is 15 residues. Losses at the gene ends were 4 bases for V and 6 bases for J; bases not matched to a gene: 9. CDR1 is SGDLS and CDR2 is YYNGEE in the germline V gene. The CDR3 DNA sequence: TGTGCCAGCAGCCTTCGGACAGGGAGGATCAATGAGCAGTTCTTC. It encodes CASSLRTGRINEQFF.

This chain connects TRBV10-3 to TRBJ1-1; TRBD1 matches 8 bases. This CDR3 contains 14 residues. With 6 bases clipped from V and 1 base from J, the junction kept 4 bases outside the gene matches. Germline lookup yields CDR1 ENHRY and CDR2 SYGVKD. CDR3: CAISYDRGNTEAFF. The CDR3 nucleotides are TGTGCCATCAGCTACGACAGGGGGAACACTGAAGCTTTCTTT.

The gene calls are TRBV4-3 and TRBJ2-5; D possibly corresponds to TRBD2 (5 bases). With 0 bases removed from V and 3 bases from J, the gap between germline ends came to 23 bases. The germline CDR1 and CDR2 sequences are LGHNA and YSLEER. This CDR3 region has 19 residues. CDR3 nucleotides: TGCGCCAGCAGCCAAGATCTTCGGGGAAGGGCAGATCGAGAAGAGACCCAGTACTTC. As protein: CASSQDLRGRADREETQYF.

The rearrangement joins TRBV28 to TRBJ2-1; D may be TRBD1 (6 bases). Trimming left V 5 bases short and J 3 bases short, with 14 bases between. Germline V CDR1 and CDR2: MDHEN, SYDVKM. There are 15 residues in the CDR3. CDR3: CASSPSGAVYNEQFF. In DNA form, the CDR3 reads TGTGCCAGCAGTCCCTCAGGGGCGGTCTACAATGAGCAGTTCTTC. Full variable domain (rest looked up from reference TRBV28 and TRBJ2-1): DVKVTQSSRYLVKRTGEKVFLECVQDMDHENMFWYRQDPGLGLRLIYFSYDVKMKEKGDIPEGYSVSREKKERFSLILESASTNQTSMYLCASSPSGAVYNEQFFGPGTRLTVL.

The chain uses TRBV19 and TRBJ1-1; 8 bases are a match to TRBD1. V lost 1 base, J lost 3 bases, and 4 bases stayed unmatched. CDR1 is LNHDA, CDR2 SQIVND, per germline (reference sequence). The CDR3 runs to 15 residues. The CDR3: CASSIGTGPYTEAFF. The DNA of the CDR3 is TGTGCCAGTAGTATAGGGACAGGGCCGTACACTGAAGCTTTCTTT.

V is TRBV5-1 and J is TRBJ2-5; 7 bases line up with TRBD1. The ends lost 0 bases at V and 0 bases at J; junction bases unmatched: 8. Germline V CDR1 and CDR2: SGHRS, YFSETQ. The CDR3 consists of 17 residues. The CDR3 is CASSLGAGGHYQETQYF. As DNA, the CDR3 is TGCGCCAGCAGCTTGGGGGCAGGGGGTCACTACCAAGAGACCCAGTACTTC.

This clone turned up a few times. The CDR3, as DNA: TGCGCCAGCAGCCCCCAGCGGGGGGGCTACAATGAGCAGTTCTTC. Translating gives CASSPQRGGYNEQFF. The chain has TRBV10-1 and TRBJ2-1, with 10 positions matching TRBD2. Germline CDR1 is WNHNN and CDR2 is SYGVQD (reference sequence). V trimming: 6 bases; J trimming: 3 bases; junction bases outside the gene matches: 5. The CDR3 totals 15 residues.

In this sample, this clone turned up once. The DNA of the CDR3 is TGTGCCAGCAGCTTCAGGGGTGTCGAGCAGTACTTC. This codes for CASSFRGVEQYF. The genes are TRBV7-2 and TRBJ2-7; weak D call: TRBD1 (6 bases). From germline, CDR1 is SGHTA and CDR2 FQGNSA. Trimming removed 3 bases from V and 6 bases from J, with 9 bases in between. This CDR3 has 12 residues.

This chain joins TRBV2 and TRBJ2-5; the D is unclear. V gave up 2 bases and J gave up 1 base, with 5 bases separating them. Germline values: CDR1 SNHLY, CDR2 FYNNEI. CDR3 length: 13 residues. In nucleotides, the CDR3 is TGTGCCAGCAGTGAAACTCTCCAAGAGACCCAGTACTTC. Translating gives CASSETLQETQYF.

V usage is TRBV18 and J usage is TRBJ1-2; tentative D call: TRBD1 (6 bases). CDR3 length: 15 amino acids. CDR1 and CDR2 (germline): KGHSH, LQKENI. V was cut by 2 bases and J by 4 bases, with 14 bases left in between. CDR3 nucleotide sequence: TGTGCCAGCTCACCAGGCGGGGGGCTTGGCTATGGCTACACCTTC. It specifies CASSPGGGLGYGYTF. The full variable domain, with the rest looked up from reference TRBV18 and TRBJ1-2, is NAGVMQNPRHLVRRRGQEARLRCSPMKGHSHVYWYRQLPEEGLKFMVYLQKENIIDESGMPKERFSAEFPKEGPSILRIQQVVRGDSAAYFCASSPGGGLGYGYTFGSGTRLTVV.

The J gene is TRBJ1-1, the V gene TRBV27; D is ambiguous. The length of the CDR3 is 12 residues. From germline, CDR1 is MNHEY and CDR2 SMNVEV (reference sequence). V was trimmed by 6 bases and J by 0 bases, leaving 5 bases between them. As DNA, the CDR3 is TGTGCCAGCAGCGACATGAACACTGAAGCTTTCTTT. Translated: CASSDMNTEAFF.

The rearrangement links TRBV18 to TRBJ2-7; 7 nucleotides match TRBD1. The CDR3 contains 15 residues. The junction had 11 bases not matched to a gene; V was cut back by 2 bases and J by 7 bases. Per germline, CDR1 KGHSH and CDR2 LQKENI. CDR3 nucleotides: TGTGCCAGCTCACCATCGGGACAGCCCTTGTGGGAGCAGTACTTC. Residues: CASSPSGQPLWEQYF.

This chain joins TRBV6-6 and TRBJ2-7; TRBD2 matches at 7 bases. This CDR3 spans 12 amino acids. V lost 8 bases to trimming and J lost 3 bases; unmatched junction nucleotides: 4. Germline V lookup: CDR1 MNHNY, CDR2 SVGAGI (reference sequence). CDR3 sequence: CASGGGGYEQYF. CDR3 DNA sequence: TGTGCCAGCGGCGGGGGAGGCTACGAGCAGTACTTC.

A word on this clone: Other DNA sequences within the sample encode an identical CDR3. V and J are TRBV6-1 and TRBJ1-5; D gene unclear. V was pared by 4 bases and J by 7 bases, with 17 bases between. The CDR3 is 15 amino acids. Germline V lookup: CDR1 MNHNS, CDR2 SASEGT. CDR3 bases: TGTGCCAGCAGTGGTAGCGACTGGCTTAGACAGCCCCAGCATTTT. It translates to CASSGSDWLRQPQHF.

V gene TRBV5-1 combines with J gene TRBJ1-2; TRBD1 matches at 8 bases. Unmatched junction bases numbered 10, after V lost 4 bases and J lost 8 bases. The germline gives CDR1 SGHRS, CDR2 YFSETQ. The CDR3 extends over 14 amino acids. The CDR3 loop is CASSPDRAVWGYTF. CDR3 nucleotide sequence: TGCGCCAGCAGCCCGGACAGGGCTGTTTGGGGCTACACCTTC.

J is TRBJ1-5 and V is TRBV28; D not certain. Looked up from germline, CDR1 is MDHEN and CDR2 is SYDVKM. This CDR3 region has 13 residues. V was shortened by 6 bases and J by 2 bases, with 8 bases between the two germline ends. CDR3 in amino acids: CASRYTGNQPQHF. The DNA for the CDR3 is TGTGCCAGCAGATATACAGGCAATCAGCCCCAGCATTTT.

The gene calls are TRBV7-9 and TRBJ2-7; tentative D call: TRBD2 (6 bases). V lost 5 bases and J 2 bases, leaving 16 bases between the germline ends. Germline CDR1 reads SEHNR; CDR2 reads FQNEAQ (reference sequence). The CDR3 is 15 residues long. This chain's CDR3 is CASSPLRETPYEQYF. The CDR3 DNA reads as TGTGCCAGCAGCCCCCTGCGGGAAACCCCCTACGAGCAGTACTTC. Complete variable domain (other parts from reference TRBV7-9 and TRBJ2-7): DTGVSQNPRHKITKRGQNVTFRCDPISEHNRLYWYRQTLGQGPEFLTYFQNEAQLEKSRLLSDRFSAERPKGSFSTLEIQRTEQGDSAMYLCASSPLRETPYEQYFGPGTRLTVT.

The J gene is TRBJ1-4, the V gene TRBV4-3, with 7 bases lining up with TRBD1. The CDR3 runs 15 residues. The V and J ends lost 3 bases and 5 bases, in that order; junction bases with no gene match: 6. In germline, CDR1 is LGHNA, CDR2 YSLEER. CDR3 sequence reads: CASSHDRVVNEKLFF. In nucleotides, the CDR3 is TGCGCCAGCAGCCATGACAGGGTGGTAAATGAAAAACTGTTTTTT.

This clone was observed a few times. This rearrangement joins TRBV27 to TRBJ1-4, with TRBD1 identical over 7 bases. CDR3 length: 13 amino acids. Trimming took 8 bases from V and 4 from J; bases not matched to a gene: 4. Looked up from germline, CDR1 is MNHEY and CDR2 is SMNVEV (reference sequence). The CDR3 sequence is CASGDSYNEKLFF. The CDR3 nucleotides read TGTGCCAGCGGGGACAGTTATAATGAAAAACTGTTTTTT.

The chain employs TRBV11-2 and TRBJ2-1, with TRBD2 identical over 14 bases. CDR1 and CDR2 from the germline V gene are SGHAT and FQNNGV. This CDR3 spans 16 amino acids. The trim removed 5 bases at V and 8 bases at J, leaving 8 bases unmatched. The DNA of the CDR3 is TGTGCCAGCAGCACCAAAGGGACTAGCGGGGGTTATGAGCAGTTCTTC. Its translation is CASSTKGTSGGYEQFF.